Listed here are 22 T cell receptor beta chains from one sample, sequenced in a study of post-analysis software for immune sequencing data. cDNA libraries of TCR beta carried unique molecular identifiers. A single record per CDR3 protein comes from TCRdb applying MiXCR to the PCR reads. This table has some 160,000 distinct CDR3 sequences, approximately 35% appearing once. Sequences were derived from blood, sampled after autologous hematopoietic stem cell transplantation. Every receptor here comes from a girl under 18 with multiple sclerosis.

This clonotype was seen repeatedly, ten times or more. This chain connects TRBV20-1 to TRBJ2-1, with D unclear. Germline V gene lookup returns CDR1 DFQATT and CDR2 SNEGSKA (reference sequence). CDR3 length: 11 residues. CDR3 bases: TGCATCGCATGGTCCTACAATGAGCAGTTCTTC. Its protein is CIAWSYNEQFF.

In this sample, this clonotype turned up many times. The CDR3 DNA follows: TGTGCCAGCAGTGAAGCAGAGATCAATGAGCAGTTCTTC. Translation gives CASSEAEINEQFF. V usage is TRBV6-1 and J usage is TRBJ2-1, with D uncertain. Germline V gene lookup returns CDR1 MNHNS and CDR2 SASEGT. The CDR3 loop spans 13 amino acids. The V and J ends lost 0 bases and 6 bases respectively, with 6 bases between them.

Note on this clonotype: A clone one base away is much larger, so this may be a read error. The rearrangement joins TRBV9 to TRBJ2-1; 14 bases are a match to TRBD2. The CDR3 covers 19 residues. V was pared by 4 bases and J by 7 bases, with 16 bases of the junction left unmatched. Germline lookup yields CDR1 SGDLS and CDR2 YYNGEE. The CDR3 sequence: CASSTSSGTSGSRGNEQFF. In nucleotides, the CDR3 is TGTGCCAGCAGCACCTCGTCTGGGACTAGCGGGAGCCGCGGGAATGAGCAGTTCTTC.

J is TRBJ2-3 and V is TRBV2; 7 bases are shared with TRBD2. CDR3 length: 15 residues. J was trimmed by 0 bases and V by 8 bases; bases with no gene match: 8. The V gene's germline CDR1 is SNHLY and CDR2 FYNNEI. CDR3 protein: CASVDSGPSTDTQYF. The DNA for the CDR3 is TGTGCCAGCGTCGATAGCGGGCCTAGCACAGATACGCAGTATTTT.

There are many counts of this clonotype. The genes are TRBV7-9 and TRBJ2-1; D remains ambiguous. The germline CDR1 and CDR2 sequences are SEHNR and FQNEAQ (reference sequence). V was pared by 4 bases and J by 6 bases, with 4 bases between. The length of the CDR3 is 11 residues. CDR3: CASSSLNEQFF. The CDR3, as DNA: TGTGCCAGCAGCTCTCTCAATGAGCAGTTCTTC.

A few counts support this clonotype. The rearrangement joins TRBV4-1 to TRBJ2-1, with 15 bases identical to TRBD2. There are 18 residues in the CDR3. The V segment lost 6 bases and the J segment 7 bases; nucleotides outside the gene matches: 13. CDR1 is MGHRA and CDR2 is YSYEKL in the germline V gene. DNA of the CDR3: TGCGCCAGCAGAGACCCGGGACTAGCGGGAGGTTCGGAAAATGAGCAGTTCTTC. This encodes CASRDPGLAGGSENEQFF.

As for this clonotype: This may be a read error, as it is one base from a much larger clone. The chain has TRBV12-3 or TRBV12-4 and TRBJ2-5, with D possibly matching TRBD2 (6 bases). Judging by the DNA end, TRBJ2-4 fits better; the J call may be wrong. CDR3 length equals 11 residues. The CDR3 protein is CASDAGNIQYF. The CDR3 bases are TGTGCCAGTGACGCGGGGAACATTCAGTACTTC.

The rearrangement links TRBV4-1 to TRBJ2-7, with TRBD2 as a possible D gene (6 bases). The CDR3 runs to 18 residues. Per germline, CDR1 MGHRA and CDR2 YSYEKL. V shed 1 base and J shed 6 bases, with 25 bases lying between them. CDR3 amino acids: CASSQAASEGSFACEQYF. As DNA, the CDR3 is TGCGCCAGCAGCCAAGCCGCCTCGGAGGGGAGTTTCGCATGCGAGCAGTACTTC.

This clonotype showed up just a few times. The rearrangement joins TRBV3-1 to TRBJ2-7; TRBD2 aligns across 13 bases. V gave up 1 base and J gave up 8 bases; unmatched junction bases: 2. The germline V gene encodes CDR1 LGHDT and CDR2 YNNKEL (reference sequence). The length of the CDR3 is 14 residues. Written as DNA, the CDR3 is TGTGCCAGCAGCCAAGGGACTAGCGGGAGCAAGCAGTACTTC. Encoded protein: CASSQGTSGSKQYF.

This chain joins TRBV29-1 and TRBJ1-1, with D possibly TRBD1 on 5 matching bases. CDR3 length: 14 amino acids. CDR1 SQVTM and CDR2 ANQGSEA come from the germline V gene. V was cut by 7 bases and J by 1 base, with 16 bases left in between. CDR3 in DNA: TGCAGCGCTGGGCGCCCGGGGGGGAACACTGAAGCTTTCTTT. Protein product: CSAGRPGGNTEAFF.

The chain couples TRBV6-6 to TRBJ2-7, with D possibly being TRBD1 or TRBD2 (6 bases each). The V gene lost 0 bases and the J gene lost 8 bases, with 11 bases spanning the gap. The CDR3 contains 13 residues. Looked up from germline, CDR1 is MNHNY and CDR2 is SVGAGI (reference sequence). CDR3 nucleotides: TGTGCCAGCAGTTACTCGGGGGGCACTAAGCAGTACTTC. Translation gives CASSYSGGTKQYF.

The chain recombines TRBV20-1 with TRBJ2-3, with D maybe TRBD2 (6 bases). The germline V gene encodes CDR1 DFQATT and CDR2 SNEGSKA (reference sequence). V was shortened by 3 bases and J by 5 bases, with 24 bases between the two germline ends. This CDR3 is built from 17 residues. The CDR3 DNA follows: TGCAGTGCTAGCACCTCAACGTCCGGAGGGCCGAAAGATACGCAGTATTTT. It specifies CSASTSTSGGPKDTQYF.

The chain uses TRBV11-2 and TRBJ2-7, with 8 positions matching TRBD2. The junction had 7 bases not matched to a gene; V was cut back by 7 bases and J by 2 bases. The germline CDR1 and CDR2 sequences are SGHAT and FQNNGV. The CDR3 runs 14 residues. In DNA, the CDR3 is TGTGCCAGCAAACTAGCGGCAACCCCCTACGAGCAGTACTTC. It encodes CASKLAATPYEQYF.

This clonotype was seen a few times. The junction shows a germline mismatch at one end, possibly a read error. V is TRBV20-1 and J is TRBJ2-1; 8 positions match TRBD2. Germline V gives CDR1 DFQATT, CDR2 SNEGSKA (reference sequence). The CDR3 spans 11 residues. The DNA of the CDR3 is TGCAGTGCTTTAGCGGGGAATGAGCAGTTCTTT. Its protein is CSALAGNEQFF.

The chain recombines TRBV29-1 with TRBJ2-5; 7 bases line up with TRBD2. The V segment lost 7 bases and the J segment 11 bases; nucleotides outside the gene matches: 7. Looked up from germline, CDR1 is SQVTM and CDR2 is ANQGSEA. This CDR3 is 10 amino acids long. This chain's CDR3 is CSAQAGEQYF. The CDR3 DNA reads as TGCAGCGCCCAGGCGGGGGAGCAGTACTTC.

The rearrangement joins TRBV3-1 to TRBJ2-5; D might be TRBD1 or TRBD2, each matching 5 bases. The germline V gene encodes CDR1 LGHDT and CDR2 YNNKEL (reference sequence). Trimming removed 4 bases from V and 5 bases from J, with 17 bases in between. This CDR3 comprises 15 residues. This CDR3 reads CASSPGDASKETQYF. CDR3 coding DNA: TGTGCCAGCAGCCCTGGGGACGCCTCCAAGGAGACCCAGTACTTC.

This chain links TRBV5-1 with TRBJ1-6, with D possibly TRBD1 on 5 matching bases. The CDR3 is 15 amino acids. Germline V lookup: CDR1 SGHRS, CDR2 YFSETQ. V lost 0 bases and J lost 2, with 6 bases in between. Written as DNA, the CDR3 is TGCGCCAGCAGCTTGGGGGGGGCCTATAATTCACCCCTCCACTTT. Translating it yields CASSLGGAYNSPLHF.

This clonotype was observed a single time. The missing conserved phenylalanine or tryptophan at the end of this CDR3 makes a read error likely. The chain combines TRBV5-1 with TRBJ1-4; D might be TRBD1 (5 bases). CDR1 SGHRS and CDR2 YFSETQ come from the germline V gene. V lost 3 bases and J lost 3, with 15 bases in between. The CDR3 totals 16 residues. The CDR3 coding sequence is TGCGCCAGCAGCTCATCAATCGACAGATCTAATGAAAAACTGTTTTTG. This gives the protein CASSSSIDRSNEKLFL.

In regard to this clonotype: One base away lies a much larger clone, so this may be a sequencing read error. The chain is built from TRBV6-5 and TRBJ1-5; the D is unclear. This CDR3 is built from 13 residues. The V gene's germline CDR1 is MNHEY and CDR2 SVGAGI. This CDR3 is CASSYASNQSQHF. The CDR3 bases are TGTGCCAGCAGTTACGCCTCCAATCAGTCCCAGCATTTT.

The V call is TRBV28, the J call TRBJ2-2; the D gene is possibly TRBD1 (6 bases). Germline assignment: CDR1 MDHEN and CDR2 SYDVKM. This CDR3 has 15 residues. V lost 4 bases and J lost 4, with 13 bases in between. The CDR3 reads CASSSAGDFTGELFF. CDR3 in DNA: TGTGCCAGCAGTTCAGCAGGGGATTTCACCGGGGAGCTGTTTTTT.

The rearrangement uses TRBV20-1 and TRBJ2-7; D unresolved. The CDR3 contains 14 residues. From germline, CDR1 is DFQATT and CDR2 SNEGSKA (reference sequence). V was trimmed by 6 bases and J by 0 bases, leaving 15 bases between them. The CDR3 is CSAKRRRSSYEQYF. The CDR3 nucleotides read TGCAGTGCCAAAAGGAGACGAAGCTCCTACGAGCAGTACTTC.

This sequence joins TRBV6-5 and TRBJ2-7; D possibly matches TRBD1 or TRBD2 (5 bases each). Deletions cut 0 bases from V and 0 bases from J, with 12 bases between. CDR3 size: 16 residues. Per the germline V gene, CDR1 is MNHEY and CDR2 is SVGAGI. CDR3 residues: CASSYSQGRYSYEQYF. Written as DNA, the CDR3 is TGTGCCAGCAGTTACTCGCAGGGACGGTACTCCTACGAGCAGTACTTC.